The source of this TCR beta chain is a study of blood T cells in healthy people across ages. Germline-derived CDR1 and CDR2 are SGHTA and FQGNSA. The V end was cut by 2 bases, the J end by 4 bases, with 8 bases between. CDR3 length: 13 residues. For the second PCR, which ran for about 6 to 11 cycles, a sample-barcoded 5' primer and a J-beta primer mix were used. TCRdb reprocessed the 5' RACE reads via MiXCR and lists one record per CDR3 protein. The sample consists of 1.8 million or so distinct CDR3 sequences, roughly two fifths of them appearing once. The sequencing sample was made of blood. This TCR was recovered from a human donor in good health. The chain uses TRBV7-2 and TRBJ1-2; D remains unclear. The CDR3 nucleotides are TGTGCCAGCAGCTTACTCTCCGCCTATGGCTACACCTTC. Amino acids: CASSLLSAYGYTF.